These T cell receptor beta chains were read from a single sample in a study of blood T cell repertoires in COVID-19. Some clones are missing from TCRdb's copy, which holds only in-frame ones; the method was immunoSEQ multiplex PCR. This table has 200,000 to 300,000 clones, 80% to 90% appearing once. The sample consisted of peripheral blood. The receptors here all came from a woman aged 40-49 years who had recovered from COVID-19. CDR3s include the opening cysteine and the closing phenylalanine or tryptophan. A D gene is named only where the DNA matches it firmly. The size field is filled for only some rows; it gives once, few, many or a size class.

once | TRBD2 | TRBJ2-1 | TRBV5-1 | CASSLSGGPYNEQFF | TGCGCCAGCAGCCTAAGCGGGGGCCCTTACAATGAGCAGTTCTTC
NA | NA | TRBJ1-2 | TRBV21-1 | CASSFRGQDYGYTF | TGTGCCAGCAGTTTCAGGGGGCAGGACTATGGCTACACCTTC
NA | TRBD1 | TRBJ2-2 | TRBV5-1 | CASSFRQGSTGELFF | TGCGCCAGCAGCTTCAGACAGGGGAGCACCGGGGAGCTGTTTTTT
NA | TRBD2 | TRBJ2-1 | TRBV2 | CASSDHGTTLRNEQFF | TGTGCCAGCAGCGACCACGGGACTACTCTTCGGAATGAGCAGTTCTTC
NA | NA | TRBJ1-3 | TRBV6-5 | CASSRERSSGNTIYF | TGTGCCAGCAGCCGGGAAAGGTCCTCTGGAAACACCATATATTTT
once | NA | TRBJ1-5 | TRBV6-2/TRBV6-3 | CASSYPLSPQHF | TGTGCCAGCAGTTACCCTTTGTCGCCCCAGCATTTT
few | TRBD1 | TRBJ2-1 | TRBV27 | CASSFGTAFSYNEQFF | TGTGCCAGCAGTTTTGGGACAGCCTTCTCCTACAATGAGCAGTTCTTC
NA | NA | TRBJ1-3 | TRBV28 | CASTLQGSGNTIYF | TGTGCCAGCACCCTACAGGGCTCTGGAAACACCATATATTTT
NA | TRBD2 | TRBJ2-5 | TRBV5-1 | CASSAVRGGAETQYF | TGCGCCAGCAGCGCCGTACGCGGGGGTGCGGAGACCCAGTACTTC
NA | TRBD1 | TRBJ1-5 | TRBV27 | CASSWDRSNQPQHF | TGTGCCAGCAGTTGGGACAGAAGCAATCAGCCCCAGCATTTT
NA | TRBD1 | TRBJ2-6 | TRBV9 | CASSVGRTGGSGANVLTF | TGTGCCAGCAGCGTAGGTCGGACAGGGGGGTCTGGGGCCAACGTCCTGACTTTC
NA | NA | TRBJ1-1 | TRBV15 | CATSRDYREAFF | TGTGCCACCAGCAGAGATTACAGGGAAGCTTTCTTT
NA | TRBD1 | TRBJ2-5 | TRBV19 | CASSHRTGRGLETQYF | TGTGCCAGTAGTCACCGGACAGGGCGTGGGTTAGAGACCCAGTACTTC
NA | NA | TRBJ1-1 | TRBV5-1 | CASSLDGGDTEAFF | TGCGCCAGCAGCTTGGATGGGGGGGACACTGAAGCTTTCTTT